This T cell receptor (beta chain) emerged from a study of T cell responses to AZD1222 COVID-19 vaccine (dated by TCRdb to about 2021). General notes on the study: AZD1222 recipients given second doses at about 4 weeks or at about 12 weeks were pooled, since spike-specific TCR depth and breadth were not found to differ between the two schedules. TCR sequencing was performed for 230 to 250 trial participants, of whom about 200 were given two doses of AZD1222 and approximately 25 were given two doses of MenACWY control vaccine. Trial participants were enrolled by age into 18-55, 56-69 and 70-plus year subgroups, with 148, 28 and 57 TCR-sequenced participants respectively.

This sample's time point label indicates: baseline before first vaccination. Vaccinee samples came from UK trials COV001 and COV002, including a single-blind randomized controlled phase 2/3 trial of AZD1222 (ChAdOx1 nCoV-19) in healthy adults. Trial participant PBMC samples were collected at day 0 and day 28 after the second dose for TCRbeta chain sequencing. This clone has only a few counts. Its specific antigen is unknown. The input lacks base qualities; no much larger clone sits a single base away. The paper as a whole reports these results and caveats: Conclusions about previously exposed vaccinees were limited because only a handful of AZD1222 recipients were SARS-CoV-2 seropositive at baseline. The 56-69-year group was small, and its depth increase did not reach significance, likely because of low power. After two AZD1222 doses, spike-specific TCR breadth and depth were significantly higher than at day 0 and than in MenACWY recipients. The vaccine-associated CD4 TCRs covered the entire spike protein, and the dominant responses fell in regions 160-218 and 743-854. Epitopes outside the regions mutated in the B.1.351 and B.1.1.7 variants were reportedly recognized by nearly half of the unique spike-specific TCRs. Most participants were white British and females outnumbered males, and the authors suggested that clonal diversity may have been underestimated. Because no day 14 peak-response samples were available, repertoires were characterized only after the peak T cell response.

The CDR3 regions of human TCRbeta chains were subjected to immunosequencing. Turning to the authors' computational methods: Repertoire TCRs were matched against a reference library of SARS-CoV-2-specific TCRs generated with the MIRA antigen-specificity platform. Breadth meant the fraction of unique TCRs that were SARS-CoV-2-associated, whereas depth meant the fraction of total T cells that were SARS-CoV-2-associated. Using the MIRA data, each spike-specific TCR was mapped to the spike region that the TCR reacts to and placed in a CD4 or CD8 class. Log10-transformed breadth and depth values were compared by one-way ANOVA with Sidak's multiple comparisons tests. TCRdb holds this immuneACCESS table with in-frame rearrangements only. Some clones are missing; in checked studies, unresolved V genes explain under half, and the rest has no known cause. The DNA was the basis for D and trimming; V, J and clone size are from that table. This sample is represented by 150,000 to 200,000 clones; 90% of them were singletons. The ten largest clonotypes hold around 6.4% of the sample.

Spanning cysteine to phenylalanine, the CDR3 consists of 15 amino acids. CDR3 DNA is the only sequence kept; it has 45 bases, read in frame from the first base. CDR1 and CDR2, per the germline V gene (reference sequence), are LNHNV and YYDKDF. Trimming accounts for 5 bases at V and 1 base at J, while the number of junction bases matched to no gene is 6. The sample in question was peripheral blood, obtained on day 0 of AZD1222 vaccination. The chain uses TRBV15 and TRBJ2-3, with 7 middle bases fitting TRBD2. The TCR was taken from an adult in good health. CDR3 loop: CATSAGLGGTDTQYF. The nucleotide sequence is TGTGCCACCAGCGCCGGACTAGGAGGCACAGATACGCAGTATTTT.